One and the same sample provided the 25 T cell receptor beta chains below, sequenced in a study of CD8+ T cells in alopecia areata (dated by TCRdb to 2017 to 2018). In light of the paper, this sample's treatment or condition label describes: oral pan-JAK inhibitor, 5-10 mg twice daily. Library preparation was by the immunoSEQ multiplex PCR assay. RNA was extracted from all samples and reverse transcribed into cDNA as template for TCR sequencing. Here the immuneACCESS table is served through TCRdb, limited to in-frame sequences with V and J called. Missing clones are a known gap in these copies; in checked studies unresolved V genes cover under half, and the rest lacks a known reason. Here the sample has 210,000 or so clones; approximately 72% occur a single time. In total, the top ten clones hold around 1.2% of the sample. Source: CD4+ T cells sorted from blood, taken at approximately week 44, from a patient treated with tofacitinib. These receptors were collected from a human donor with alopecia areata.

The chain joins TRBV29-1 to TRBJ1-2; D gene unclear. V lost 1 base and J lost 1, with 16 bases in between. Germline V gene data show CDR1 as SQVTM and CDR2 as ANQGSEA. This CDR3 is 16 amino acids long. The CDR3 spells CSVEGSRELINYGYTF. The DNA for the CDR3 is TGCAGCGTTGAAGGATCGAGGGAGTTGATTAACTATGGCTACACCTTC.

J is TRBJ2-1 and V is TRBV15, with D possibly TRBD1 on 5 matching bases. The CDR3 totals 15 residues. The V and J ends lost 6 bases and 7 bases respectively, with 19 bases between them. Germline values: CDR1 LNHNV, CDR2 YYDKDF (reference sequence). The CDR3 coding sequence is TGTGCCACCAGTCCTACAGGAGTGTTGTCGAATGAGCAGTTCTTC. Translated: CATSPTGVLSNEQFF.

This rearrangement joins TRBV6-9 to TRBJ2-3; the D is unclear. Deletions cut 6 bases from V and 7 bases from J, with 8 bases between. From germline, CDR1 is MNHGY and CDR2 SVAAGI. This CDR3 is built from 11 residues. The CDR3 coding sequence is TGTGCCAGCAGCCGCCCTTATACGCAGTATTTT. Its protein is CASSRPYTQYF.

The sample holds one count of this clone. V gene TRBV30 combines with J gene TRBJ1-2, with D perhaps TRBD1 (5 bases). The CDR3 spans 15 residues. V was trimmed by 0 bases and J by 8 bases, leaving 19 bases between them. Germline CDR1 reads GTSNPN; CDR2 reads SVGIG (reference sequence). CDR3 DNA sequence: TGTGCCTGGAGTGTACGCAGGGCCGACCTAGGAGGCTACACCTTC. Its protein product is CAWSVRRADLGGYTF.

This clone appeared once. The rearrangement joins TRBV29-1 to TRBJ2-5; D gene unclear. Trimming stripped 3 bases from V and 1 base from J, with 6 bases between. This CDR3 has 12 residues. Germline values: CDR1 SQVTM, CDR2 ANQGSEA. CDR3 in DNA: TGCAGCGTTGAGGAGCTCCAAGAGACCCAGTACTTC. Translated, it gives CSVEELQETQYF. The variable domain in full, with the rest retrieved from reference TRBV29-1 and TRBJ2-5, is SAVISQKPSRDICQRGTSLTIQCQVDSQVTMMFWYRQQPGQSLTLIATANQGSEATYESGFVIDKFPISRPNLTFSTLTVSNMSPEDSSIYLCSVEELQETQYFGPGTRLLVL.

This sequence joins TRBV10-3 and TRBJ2-5, with 8 positions matching TRBD1. V shed 6 bases, J shed 5 bases, and the junction held 11 bases outside the gene matches. Germline CDR1 ENHRY, CDR2 SYGVKD. The length of the CDR3 is 15 residues. CDR3 in DNA: TGTGCCATCAGCGGACTAATCACAGGGGGGGAGACCCAGTACTTC. The encoded protein is CAISGLITGGETQYF.

This clone was found a few times. V usage is TRBV19 and J usage is TRBJ1-5; the D is unclear. Germline V lookup: CDR1 LNHDA, CDR2 SQIVND (reference sequence). Between the trimmed V and J ends, which lost 7 bases and 3 bases, there was a span of 10 bases. The CDR3 consists of 13 residues. The CDR3 nucleotides read TGTGCCAGTAATCAGGAGGCCAATCAGCCCCAGCATTTT. Its protein product is CASNQEANQPQHF. The full variable domain, completed using reference TRBV19 and TRBJ1-5, is DGGITQSPKYLFRKEGQNVTLSCEQNLNHDAMYWYRQDPGQGLRLIYYSQIVNDFQKGDIAEGYSVSREKKESFPLTVTSAQKNPTAFYLCASNQEANQPQHFGDGTRLSIL.

The chain carries TRBV5-4 and TRBJ2-1; 9 bases map to TRBD1. Germline values: CDR1 SGHNT, CDR2 YYREEE (reference sequence). V shed 4 bases, J shed 4 bases, and the junction held 3 bases outside the gene matches. This CDR3 comprises 14 residues. The CDR3 reads CASSRDREYNEQFF. CDR3 nucleotides: TGTGCCAGCAGCCGGGACAGGGAATACAATGAGCAGTTCTTC. Based on the CDR3 plus reference TRBV5-4 and TRBJ2-1, the full variable domain is ETGVTQSPTHLIKTRGQQVTLRCSSQSGHNTVSWYQQALGQGPQFIFQYYREEENGRGNFPPRFSGLQFPNYSSELNVNALELDDSALYLCASSRDREYNEQFFGPGTRLTVL.

This sequence joins TRBV30 and TRBJ1-2; D gene unclear. The CDR3 extends over 14 amino acids. Germline V gene sequence: CDR1 GTSNPN, CDR2 SVGIG (reference sequence). V lost 0 bases, J lost 5 bases, and 13 bases lay in between. The CDR3 sequence is CAWSVQRTVYGYTF. DNA for the CDR3: TGTGCCTGGAGTGTACAGAGGACGGTGTATGGCTACACCTTC.

The chain recombines TRBV10-3 with TRBJ1-6; D is unclear. Trimming shortened V by 8 bases and J by 7 bases, and 9 bases separated the two germline ends. This CDR3 region has 12 residues. Germline V CDR1 and CDR2: ENHRY, SYGVKD. Written as DNA, the CDR3 is TGTGCCATCGCTGGGATAAATTCACCCCTCCACTTT. This encodes CAIAGINSPLHF.

The chain couples TRBV6-6 to TRBJ2-7, with TRBD1 identical over 8 bases. The CDR3 has 15 amino acids. J gave up 0 bases and V 3 bases, and 4 bases lay outside the gene matches. Looked up from germline, CDR1 is MNHNY and CDR2 is SVGAGI (reference sequence). Here the CDR3 reads CASSYQGASSYEQYF. The CDR3 nucleotides are TGTGCCAGCAGTTATCAGGGGGCGAGCTCCTACGAGCAGTACTTC.

Details on this clone: This CDR3 is also generated by other DNA sequences in the sample. The gene calls are TRBV5-1 and TRBJ2-7, with TRBD1 identical over 8 bases. Germline CDR1 SGHRS, CDR2 YFSETQ. This CDR3 has 14 residues. V dropped 4 bases and J dropped 3; count of bases not matched to a gene: 6. This chain's CDR3 is CASSLQGDSYEQYF. As DNA, the CDR3 is TGCGCCAGCAGCCTACAGGGGGATAGCTACGAGCAGTACTTC. Variable domain in full (rest from reference TRBV5-1 and TRBJ2-7): KAGVTQTPRYLIKTRGQQVTLSCSPISGHRSVSWYQQTPGQGLQFLFEYFSETQRNKGNFPGRFSGRQFSNSRSEMNVSTLELGDSALYLCASSLQGDSYEQYFGPGTRLTVT.

This chain joins TRBV5-1 and TRBJ2-6; D uncertain. The CDR3 runs 15 residues. Germline V gene sequence: CDR1 SGHRS, CDR2 YFSETQ. V lost 5 bases and J lost 2, with 11 bases in between. CDR3 sequence (DNA): TGCGCCAGCAGTCCTACCGCCACTGGGGCCAACGTCCTGACTTTC. Translating it yields CASSPTATGANVLTF.

Only one count was recorded for this clone. The V and J genes are TRBV30 and TRBJ1-1; D ambiguous. The V end lost 3 bases, the J end lost 5 bases, and 7 bases lay between the germline ends. This CDR3 comprises 11 residues. CDR1 is GTSNPN, CDR2 SVGIG, per germline (reference sequence). DNA of the CDR3: TGTGCCTGGAGCCAAGTAACTGAAGCTTTCTTT. Translated: CAWSQVTEAFF.

The genes are TRBV19 and TRBJ1-5; D remains unclear. The CDR3 totals 13 residues. Germline V gene lookup returns CDR1 LNHDA and CDR2 SQIVND (reference sequence). V was cut by 1 base and J by 4 bases, with 5 bases left in between. CDR3 sequence: CASSIGVNQPQHF. The CDR3 bases are TGTGCCAGTAGTATAGGAGTAAATCAGCCCCAGCATTTT.

The chain combines TRBV25-1 with TRBJ1-2; no definite D call. Trimming removed 4 bases from V and 10 bases from J, with 16 bases in between. The CDR3 has 13 residues. CDR1 and CDR2 (germline): MGHDK, SYGVNS. The chain's CDR3 is CASSGLNPFDYTF. CDR3 coding DNA: TGTGCCAGCAGTGGACTCAACCCCTTCGACTACACCTTC.

V is TRBV30 and J is TRBJ2-2, with D perhaps matching TRBD1 or TRBD2 (5 bases each). The V gene's germline CDR1 is GTSNPN and CDR2 SVGIG (reference sequence). This CDR3 is 14 amino acids long. Trimming cost V 2 bases and J 8 bases, with 15 bases left between them. CDR3 region: CAWSRGPEAGELFF. The CDR3 nucleotides read TGTGCCTGGAGTCGGGGACCCGAGGCAGGGGAGCTGTTTTTT.

This clone was counted a few times. The chain has TRBV6-5 and TRBJ1-5; D call uncertain. Trimming stripped 8 bases from V and 3 bases from J, with 14 bases between. The CDR3 extends over 14 amino acids. CDR1 and CDR2 from the germline V gene are MNHEY and SVGAGI. The CDR3 sequence is CASSPVTDNQPQHF. CDR3 nucleotide sequence: TGTGCCAGCTCCCCGGTGACGGACAATCAGCCCCAGCATTTT.

The CDR3 reads CASSVPGLAGPLNTGELFF. CDR3 nucleotide sequence: TGCGCCAGCAGCGTGCCGGGACTAGCGGGGCCTTTAAACACCGGGGAGCTGTTTTTT. V and J are TRBV5-1 and TRBJ2-2, with 13 bases matching TRBD2. CDR1 is SGHRS and CDR2 is YFSETQ in the germline V gene. The CDR3 is 19 residues long. V trimming: 4 bases; J trimming: 2 bases; junction bases outside the gene matches: 11.

In this sample, this clone turned up a few times. V usage is TRBV7-9 and J usage is TRBJ2-7; D perhaps matches TRBD1 (5 bases). The V end lost 5 bases, the J end lost 7 bases, and 15 bases lay between the germline ends. Germline V gives CDR1 SEHNR, CDR2 FQNEAQ (reference sequence). CDR3 length equals 13 residues. The CDR3 DNA reads TGTGCCAGCAGCCCAGGGCAGGACCGGGAGCAGTACTTC. Translated: CASSPGQDREQYF. Based on the CDR3 plus reference TRBV7-9 and TRBJ2-7, the full variable domain is DTGVSQNPRHKITKRGQNVTFRCDPISEHNRLYWYRQTLGQGPEFLTYFQNEAQLEKSRLLSDRFSAERPKGSFSTLEIQRTEQGDSAMYLCASSPGQDREQYFGPGTRLTVT.

The sample holds a few counts of this clone. The chain recombines TRBV2 with TRBJ2-7; D is uncertain. CDR1 and CDR2 from the germline V gene are SNHLY and FYNNEI. The CDR3 consists of 13 residues. Trimming removed 7 bases from V and 5 bases from J, with 15 bases in between. For the CDR3, the DNA is TGTGCCAGCAACTACGTACAGCAGAACGAGCAGTACTTC. Its protein is CASNYVQQNEQYF.

V usage is TRBV7-2 and J usage is TRBJ1-6; D ambiguous. Germline-derived CDR1 and CDR2 are SGHTA and FQGNSA. There are 15 residues in the CDR3. V was cut by 3 bases and J by 0 bases, with 6 bases left in between. The CDR3 sequence is CASSFGPSYNSPLHF. DNA of the CDR3: TGTGCCAGCAGCTTCGGTCCCTCCTATAATTCACCCCTCCACTTT. Combining the CDR3 with reference TRBV7-2 and TRBJ1-6 gives the whole variable domain GAGVSQSPSNKVTEKGKDVELRCDPISGHTALYWYRQSLGQGLEFLIYFQGNSAPDKSGLPSDRFSAERTGGSVSTLTIQRTQQEDSAVYLCASSFGPSYNSPLHFGNGTRLTVT.

The chain uses TRBV18 and TRBJ2-3, with 11 bases identical to TRBD1. The germline V gene encodes CDR1 KGHSH and CDR2 LQKENI. The CDR3 is 18 residues long. V shed 1 base, J shed 4 bases, and the junction held 10 bases outside the gene matches. The chain's CDR3 is CASSPQHIGQGASDTQYF. CDR3 DNA sequence: TGTGCCAGCTCACCACAGCATATAGGACAGGGGGCATCAGATACGCAGTATTTT.

This chain links TRBV5-6 with TRBJ2-5, with D perhaps matching TRBD2 (6 bases). Germline V lookup: CDR1 SGHDT, CDR2 YYEEEE. The CDR3 sequence is 14 residues long. V was shortened by 4 bases and J by 2 bases, with 12 bases between the two germline ends. In DNA, the CDR3 is TGTGCCAGCAGCCCTCCGGGAGCTCAAGAGACCCAGTACTTC. Its protein product is CASSPPGAQETQYF.

The rearrangement uses TRBV25-1 and TRBJ2-3; D uncertain. The CDR3 runs to 15 residues. The germline V gene has CDR1 MGHDK and CDR2 SYGVNS. Trimming shortened V by 6 bases and J by 0 bases, and 13 bases separated the two germline ends. The CDR3 reads CASRNRADSTDTQYF. CDR3 coding DNA: TGTGCCAGCAGGAACAGAGCCGATAGCACAGATACGCAGTATTTT.